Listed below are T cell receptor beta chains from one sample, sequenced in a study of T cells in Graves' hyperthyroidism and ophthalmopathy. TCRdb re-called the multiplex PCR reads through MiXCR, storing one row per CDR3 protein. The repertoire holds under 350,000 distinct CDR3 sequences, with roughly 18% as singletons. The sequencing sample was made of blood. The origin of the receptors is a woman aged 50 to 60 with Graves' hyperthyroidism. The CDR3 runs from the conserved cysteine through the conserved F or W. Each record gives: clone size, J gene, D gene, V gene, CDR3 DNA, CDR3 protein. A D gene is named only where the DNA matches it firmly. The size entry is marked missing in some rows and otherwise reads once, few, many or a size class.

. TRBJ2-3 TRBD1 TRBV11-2 TGTGCCAGCAGCTTGGACAGGGCCGGTACAGATACGCAGTATTTT CASSLDRAGTDTQYF
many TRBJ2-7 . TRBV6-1 TGTGCCAGCAGTGAACCGGCTGACGAGCAGTACTTC CASSEPADEQYF
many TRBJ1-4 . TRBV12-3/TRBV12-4 TGTGCCAGCAGTCGATCGGGAGGGGCGGCTAATGAAAAACTGTTTTTT CASSRSGGAANEKLFF
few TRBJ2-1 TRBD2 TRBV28 TGTGCCAGCAGCCTTTTGGGCGGGAGGTATTCCAATGAGCAGTTCTTC CASSLLGGRYSNEQFF
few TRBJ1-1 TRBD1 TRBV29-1 TGCAGCGCCCAACAGGGGAGGGACACTGAAGCTTTCTTT CSAQQGRDTEAFF
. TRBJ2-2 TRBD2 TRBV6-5 TGTGCCAGCAGTTCCCTTATGAGCGGGAGGGACACCGGGGAGCTGTTTTTT CASSSLMSGRDTGELFF
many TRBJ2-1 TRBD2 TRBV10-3 TGTGCCATCAGTGACCGGGGGGATGAGCAGTTCTTC CAISDRGDEQFF
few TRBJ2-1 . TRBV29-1 TGCAGCGGCGAGCTTTACAATGAGCAGTTCTTC CSGELYNEQFF
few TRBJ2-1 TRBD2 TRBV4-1 TGCGCCAGCAGCCAAGATGTAGCGGGGGCTTACAATGAGCAGTTCTTC CASSQDVAGAYNEQFF
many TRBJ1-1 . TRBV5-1 TGCGCCAGCAGCTTCGAAGGAGTTGGAGCTTTCTTT CASSFEGVGAFF
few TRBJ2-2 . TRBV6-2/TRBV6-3 TGTGCCAGCAGTCCCATGAACACCGGGGAGCTGTTTTTT CASSPMNTGELFF
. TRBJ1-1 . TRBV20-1 TGCAGTGCTAGAGCTAGCAACCGGGGGACTGAAGCTTTCTTT CSARASNRGTEAFF
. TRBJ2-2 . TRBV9 TGTGCCAGCAGCGTAGAAGGAGGGGGAATCGACACCGGGGAGCTGTTTTTT CASSVEGGGIDTGELFF
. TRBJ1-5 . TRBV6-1 TGTGCCAGCACCTCGGACAGCTATCAGCCCCAGCATTTT CASTSDSYQPQHF
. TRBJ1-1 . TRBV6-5 TGTGCCAGCAGTTACGGACAGAACACTGAAGTTTTCTTT CASSYGQNTEVFF
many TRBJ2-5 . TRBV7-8 TGTGCCAGCAGCACCCACCAAGAGACCCAGTACTTC CASSTHQETQYF
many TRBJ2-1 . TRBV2 TGTGCCAGCAGCCGTTGGGACCATGAGCAGTTCTTC CASSRWDHEQFF
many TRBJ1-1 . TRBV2 TGTGCCAGCAGACTCGACAGCCCCACTGAAGCTTTCTTT CASRLDSPTEAFF
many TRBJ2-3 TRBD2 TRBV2 TGTGCCAGCCTAGCGGGGGTCACAGATACGCAGTATTTT CASLAGVTDTQYF
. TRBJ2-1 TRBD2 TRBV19 TGTGCCAGTAGTCTTTTAGCGGGGGGCAGTTCCTACAATGAGCAGTTCTTC CASSLLAGGSSYNEQFF
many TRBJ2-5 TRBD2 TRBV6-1 TGTGCCAGCGCCACTAGCGGGGGGTACCAAGAGACCCAGTACTTC CASATSGGYQETQYF
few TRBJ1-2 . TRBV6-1 TGTGCCAGCAGGTCTTCGGGAGACTATGGCTACACCTTC CASRSSGDYGYTF
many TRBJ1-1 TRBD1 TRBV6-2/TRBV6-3 TGTGCCAGCAGTTCCACAGGGGGGAACACTGAAGCTTTCTTT CASSSTGGNTEAFF